Presented here are 12 T cell receptor beta chains from one specimen sequenced in a study of shared clonotypes between healthy human individuals. This table comes from immunoSEQ multiplex PCR, and its TCRdb copy is limited to in-frame clones, with some not included. The sample gives roughly 2.5 million clones, roughly nine tenths of which show up once; roughly 0.13% is in the top ten. Sequenced input: naive CD4+ T cells sorted from blood. Described subset: CD45RA+ positively selected. The receptors were gathered from a man younger than 30 in good health.

This clone showed up just a few times. CDR3 DNA sequence: TGTGCCTGGAGTGAGGGACAACCCCTCCACTTT. Protein product: CAWSEGQPLHF. The V and J genes are TRBV30 and TRBJ1-6, with TRBD1 as a possible D gene (6 bases). CDR1 is GTSNPN and CDR2 is SVGIG in the germline V gene (reference sequence). This CDR3 comprises 11 residues. Trimming removed 1 base at V and 12 bases at J, with 7 bases between.

On this clone itself: The same CDR3 is also encoded by other DNA sequences in this sample. This sequence joins TRBV30 and TRBJ2-5; tentatively, D is TRBD1 or TRBD2 (5 bases each). The closer fit of TRBJ2-7 to the DNA end suggests the J call may be wrong. In germline, CDR1 is GTSNPN, CDR2 SVGIG (reference sequence). The CDR3 is made up of 13 amino acids. DNA for the CDR3: TGTGCCTGGAGTAGGGACCGCTCCTACGAGCAGTACTTC. This codes for CAWSRDRSYEQYF.

This sequence joins TRBV10-3 and TRBJ2-1; TRBD2 agrees at 8 bases. Germline V CDR1 and CDR2: ENHRY, SYGVKD. The CDR3 extends over 16 amino acids. V trimming: 4 bases; J trimming: 5 bases; junction bases outside the gene matches: 10. CDR3 in amino acids: CAISAPSQRGNNEQFF. CDR3 sequence (DNA): TGTGCCATCAGTGCCCCCTCCCAGCGGGGGAACAATGAGCAGTTCTTC.

Regarding this clone: Additional DNA sequences in this sample encode the identical CDR3. V usage is TRBV30 and J usage is TRBJ1-5; D might be TRBD1 (5 bases). This CDR3 comprises 12 residues. Trimming took 5 bases from V and 6 from J, leaving 11 bases between them. CDR1 and CDR2 (germline): GTSNPN, SVGIG (reference sequence). CDR3 bases: TGTGCCTGGGGCCAGGGTGGTCAGCCCCAGCATTTT. Protein product: CAWGQGGQPQHF.

The rearrangement links TRBV2 to TRBJ2-7; 8 bases are a match to TRBD2. Germline-derived CDR1 and CDR2 are SNHLY and FYNNEI. The V segment lost 11 bases and the J segment 0 bases; nucleotides outside the gene matches: 9. The length of the CDR3 is 14 residues. The CDR3 loop is CAAGGGASSYEQYF. DNA for the CDR3: TGTGCCGCCGGGGGGGGAGCCTCCTCCTACGAGCAGTACTTC.

This chain links TRBV23-1 with TRBJ2-3; no reliable D call. TRBV23-1 is classed as an ORF, of uncertain function. Trimming shortened V by 2 bases and J by 6 bases, and 12 bases separated the two germline ends. This CDR3 has 14 amino acids. CDR3 DNA sequence: TGCGCCAGCAGTCAAACGCGCTATGGCGATACGCAGTATTTT. Translating it yields CASSQTRYGDTQYF.

The chain uses TRBV7-2 and TRBJ1-4; 7 bases are shared with TRBD1. In germline, CDR1 is SGHTA, CDR2 FQGNSA. V trimming: 1 base; J trimming: 8 bases; junction bases outside the gene matches: 7. The CDR3 is made up of 15 amino acids. The CDR3 loop is CASSLGDRAKEKLFF. The CDR3 DNA follows: TGTGCCAGCAGCTTAGGAGACAGGGCAAAGGAAAAACTGTTTTTT.

The chain recombines TRBV5-1 with TRBJ2-4; the D is unclear. Germline CDR1 SGHRS, CDR2 YFSETQ. Trimming removed 0 bases from V and 0 bases from J, with 19 bases in between. The CDR3 sequence is 19 residues long. The CDR3, as DNA: TGCGCCAGCAGCTTGGACCCTGTCGGGTGGGGATTAGCCAAAAACATTCAGTACTTC. This codes for CASSLDPVGWGLAKNIQYF.

The V gene is TRBV5-1, the J gene TRBJ2-3, with 7 positions matching TRBD1. After removal of 8 bases from V and 1 base from J, the junction contained 7 bases not matched to a gene. The CDR3 sequence is 14 residues long. Looked up from germline, CDR1 is SGHRS and CDR2 is YFSETQ. CDR3 DNA: TGCGCCAGTAGCAGGGGGACAGGCACAGATACGCAGTATTTT. This translates into CASSRGTGTDTQYF.

The chain carries TRBV11-2 and TRBJ1-4; 11 bases map to TRBD1. V shed 4 bases, J shed 8 bases, and the junction held 9 bases outside the gene matches. This CDR3 has 16 residues. Looked up from germline, CDR1 is SGHAT and CDR2 is FQNNGV. The CDR3 nucleotides are TGTGCCAGCAGCTCGAAGGACAGGGGGCTTGGAGAAAAACTGTTTTTT. Translated: CASSSKDRGLGEKLFF.

The rearrangement links TRBV6-5 to TRBJ1-5; D unresolved. Deletions cut 4 bases from V and 5 bases from J, with 3 bases between. This CDR3 spans 11 amino acids. Germline V gives CDR1 MNHEY, CDR2 SVGAGI. The DNA for the CDR3 is TGTGCCAGCAGTTCCGATCAGCCCCAGCATTTT. This gives the protein CASSSDQPQHF.

The CDR3 spells CASSLGTSGGVGKADTQYF. The CDR3 coding sequence is TGTGCCAGCAGCTTAGGGACTAGCGGGGGGGTTGGGAAAGCAGATACGCAGTATTTT. The genes are TRBV11-2 and TRBJ2-3, with 15 bases lining up with TRBD2. CDR1 is SGHAT, CDR2 FQNNGV, per germline. After removal of 1 base from V and 4 bases from J, the junction contained 9 bases not matched to a gene. This CDR3 spans 19 amino acids.